The 26 T cell receptor beta chains reported below all come from one sample, sequenced in a study of T cell responses to AZD1222 COVID-19 vaccine. The table came from immunoSEQ multiplex PCR; TCRdb's copy has only in-frame clones and leaves some out. The table lists about 110,000 clones, roughly 90% of them singletons. This material consisted of peripheral blood, taken 28 days after the second AZD1222 dose. The origin of the receptors is an adult who received the AZD1222 COVID-19 vaccine.

V and J are TRBV5-8 and TRBJ1-1; D ambiguous. Per germline, CDR1 SGHTS and CDR2 YDEGEE. The CDR3 is 11 residues long. Trimming stripped 10 bases from V and 8 bases from J, with 15 bases between. The CDR3 nucleotides read TGTGCCGTGGCACTTTACGGAGAAGCTTTCTTT. It codes for CAVALYGEAFF.

The chain is built from TRBV19 and TRBJ1-1; TRBD1 matches 8 bases. The germline CDR1 and CDR2 sequences are LNHDA and SQIVND (reference sequence). J gave up 1 base and V 2 bases, and 0 bases lay outside the gene matches. This CDR3 has 14 amino acids. This chain's CDR3 is CASSIQGANTEAFF. For the CDR3, the DNA is TGTGCCAGTAGTATACAGGGGGCGAACACTGAAGCTTTCTTT.

The chain carries TRBV2 and TRBJ2-2; no firm D call. CDR3 size: 13 residues. V dropped 3 bases and J dropped 6 bases, with 8 bases sitting between them. Germline V gene lookup returns CDR1 SNHLY and CDR2 FYNNEI. This chain's CDR3 is CASSEEGSGELFF. In nucleotides, the CDR3 is TGTGCCAGCAGTGAGGAAGGGTCCGGGGAGCTGTTTTTT.

The CDR3, as DNA: TGTGCCAGCAGCTTAGGCACCGGGACGGACTATGGCTACACCTTC. Translation gives CASSLGTGTDYGYTF. This rearrangement joins TRBV11-2 to TRBJ1-2; tentative D call: TRBD1 (5 bases). CDR1 SGHAT and CDR2 FQNNGV come from the germline V gene. The CDR3 totals 15 residues. V was trimmed by 1 base and J by 3 bases, leaving 12 bases between them.

In this sample, this clone turned up once. The DNA is omitted, as the CDR3 cannot be located on it reliably, and the CDR3 follows TCRdb's listing. The chain combines TRBV6-2 or TRBV6-3 with TRBJ2-7; the DNA was not used to check the table's D call, TRBD2. Germline V gene lookup returns CDR1 MNHEY and CDR2 SVGEGT. The CDR3 is 12 residues long, ends included. The chain's CDR3 is CASSWGSGSSYF.

The chain couples TRBV15 to TRBJ1-3, with unresolved D. V was trimmed by 0 bases and J by 1 base, leaving 10 bases between them. Germline lookup yields CDR1 LNHNV and CDR2 YYDKDF (reference sequence). The CDR3 totals 16 residues. The CDR3 sequence: CATSRDVRSSGNTIYF. In DNA form, the CDR3 reads TGTGCCACCAGCAGAGATGTGCGATCTTCTGGAAACACCATATATTTT.

V gene TRBV2 combines with J gene TRBJ1-2; TRBD1 matches at 9 bases. Germline CDR1 and CDR2: SNHLY and FYNNEI. This CDR3 has 13 residues. With V trimmed by 8 bases and J by 6 bases, 7 bases remained unmatched. The CDR3 DNA follows: TGTGCCAGCGCCCGGGACAGGGTAGATGGCTACACCTTC. This sequence encodes CASARDRVDGYTF.

J is TRBJ2-7 and V is TRBV5-1, with D maybe TRBD2 (6 bases). Trimming took off 3 bases at V and 3 bases at J, with 13 bases between the two ends. CDR3 length: 14 residues. Germline CDR1 is SGHRS and CDR2 is YFSETQ. The CDR3 sequence is CASSSTTSRYEQYF. Written as DNA, the CDR3 is TGCGCCAGCAGCTCGACGACTAGTCGCTACGAGCAGTACTTC.

The gene calls are TRBV30 and TRBJ2-1; a possible D gene is TRBD2 (5 bases). This CDR3 spans 14 amino acids. Germline V lookup: CDR1 GTSNPN, CDR2 SVGIG (reference sequence). Trimming removed 2 bases at V and 3 bases at J, with 11 bases between. The CDR3 loop reads CAWSQSSSYNEQFF. The CDR3 DNA reads as TGTGCCTGGAGTCAGTCTAGCAGCTACAATGAGCAGTTCTTC.

A few counts support this clone. CDR3 coding DNA: TGTGCCAGCAGCCCTCGGGACAGGGGGCTCGGAAACACCATATATTTT. Encoded protein: CASSPRDRGLGNTIYF. The rearrangement uses TRBV7-8 and TRBJ1-3, with 12 nucleotides matching TRBD1. Germline CDR1 SGHVS, CDR2 FQNEAQ. The CDR3 has 16 amino acids. V trimming: 5 bases; J trimming: 4 bases; junction bases outside the gene matches: 6.

The chain is built from TRBV6-6 and TRBJ1-6, with D possibly matching TRBD1 (6 bases). Between the trimmed V and J ends, which lost 4 bases and 7 bases, there was a span of 8 bases. CDR1 is MNHNY and CDR2 is SVGAGI in the germline V gene (reference sequence). The CDR3 extends over 13 amino acids. For the CDR3, the DNA is TGTGCCAGCAGTTGGACAGACAATTCACCCCTCCACTTT. Protein sequence: CASSWTDNSPLHF.

A few counts support this clone. The chain links TRBV5-1 to TRBJ1-3; unclear D gene. Germline assignment: CDR1 SGHRS and CDR2 YFSETQ. The V gene lost 2 bases and the J gene lost 0 bases, with 12 bases spanning the gap. This CDR3 spans 16 amino acids. The CDR3 DNA is TGCGCCAGCAGCTTTCTTAATCCGAGCTCTGGAAACACCATATATTTT. It encodes CASSFLNPSSGNTIYF.

The rearrangement uses TRBV5-8 and TRBJ1-2; weak D call: TRBD1 (6 bases). The V end was cut by 4 bases, the J end by 1 base, with 11 bases between. The CDR3 has 14 amino acids. Germline CDR1 SGHTS, CDR2 YDEGEE. The CDR3 is CASSRRGLNYGYTF. In nucleotides, the CDR3 is TGTGCCAGCAGCCGCAGGGGCCTTAACTATGGCTACACCTTC.

The gene calls are TRBV4-2 and TRBJ2-7; D not certain. The germline V and J ends were trimmed by 3 bases and 6 bases, with 12 bases remaining between them. The CDR3 sequence is 13 residues long. In germline, CDR1 is LGHNA, CDR2 YNFKEQ. The CDR3 DNA follows: TGTGCCAGCAGCCATGCGAATAGGGTCGAGCAGTACTTC. Translation gives CASSHANRVEQYF.

The V and J genes are TRBV28 and TRBJ1-2; 10 bases line up with TRBD1. V shed 6 bases and J 4 bases; nucleotides not matched to a gene: 8. This CDR3 has 15 amino acids. Germline CDR1 and CDR2: MDHEN and SYDVKM. The CDR3 nucleotides are TGTGCCAGCAGGGCTATCGGACAGGGGGGCTATGGCTACACCTTC. Its protein product is CASRAIGQGGYGYTF.

J is TRBJ1-2 and V is TRBV6-5; the D gene is possibly TRBD1 (6 bases). CDR1 is MNHEY, CDR2 SVGAGI, per germline. CDR3 length equals 14 residues. V was shortened by 6 bases and J by 4 bases, with 15 bases between the two germline ends. CDR3 sequence: CASRRGGVGYGYTF. The CDR3 bases are TGTGCCAGCAGGAGGGGGGGGGTAGGCTATGGCTACACCTTC.

The V call is TRBV4-3, the J call TRBJ2-2; 10 nucleotides agree with TRBD2. This CDR3 is 17 amino acids long. V lost 2 bases to trimming and J lost 3 bases; unmatched junction nucleotides: 6. Germline V gene lookup returns CDR1 LGHNA and CDR2 YSLEER. In nucleotides, the CDR3 is TGCGCCAGCAGCCAACCGAGGACTAGCGGATACACCGGGGAGCTGTTTTTT. It translates to CASSQPRTSGYTGELFF.

V gene TRBV4-3 combines with J gene TRBJ1-4; D is perhaps TRBD1 (5 bases). The germline V gene encodes CDR1 LGHNA and CDR2 YSLEER. Trimming stripped 3 bases from V and 7 bases from J, with 18 bases between. The CDR3 contains 16 residues. The CDR3 DNA reads TGCGCCAGCAGCCAGGACTCTGGGGGAGGGAGTGAAAAACTGTTTTTT. Translated, it gives CASSQDSGGGSEKLFF.

The chain employs TRBV3-1 (or the pseudogene TRBV3-2) and TRBJ1-5; D remains ambiguous. Deletions cut 4 bases from V and 5 bases from J, with 9 bases between. Per germline, CDR1 LGHDT and CDR2 YNNKEL (reference sequence). CDR3 length equals 13 residues. The CDR3 region has the DNA TGTGCCAGCAGCCCCGTCGGGCATCAGCCCCAGCATTTT. Protein sequence: CASSPVGHQPQHF.

Comment on this clone: The limits of the CDR3 on the DNA are not certain, so only TCRdb's listed CDR3 is given. The chain uses TRBV7-3 and TRBJ1-1. Both ends counted, the CDR3 spans 17 residues. Per the germline V gene, CDR1 is SGHTA and CDR2 is FQGTGA. The CDR3 sequence is CASSFGPGRLMNTEAFF.

A single count supports this clone. This chain links TRBV28 with TRBJ1-1; 7 positions match TRBD1. CDR1 and CDR2 (germline): MDHEN, SYDVKM. The junction had 9 bases not matched to a gene; V was cut back by 8 bases and J by 3 bases. The CDR3 is 14 residues long. The CDR3 loop is CASLERGRYTEAFF. The CDR3 coding sequence is TGTGCCAGCTTAGAAAGGGGGCGGTACACTGAAGCTTTCTTT.

V and J are TRBV6-2 or TRBV6-3 and TRBJ1-1; the D is unclear. CDR3 length: 14 amino acids. The V gene lost 0 bases and the J gene lost 6 bases, with 11 bases spanning the gap. In germline, CDR1 is MNHEY, CDR2 SVGEGT. CDR3 coding DNA: TGTGCCAGCAGTTACTCCACTCGCAGCGCTGAAGCTTTCTTT. This gives the protein CASSYSTRSAEAFF.

The chain recombines TRBV12-5 with TRBJ1-6, with TRBD1 identical over 8 bases. This CDR3 spans 15 amino acids. Per the germline V gene, CDR1 is LGHNT and CDR2 is FRNRAP. The junction had 5 bases not matched to a gene; V was cut back by 3 bases and J by 7 bases. The CDR3, as DNA: TGTGCTAGTGGTTTTTCGACAGGGGCCAATTCACCCCTCCACTTT. Translation: CASGFSTGANSPLHF.

This chain joins TRBV4-3 and TRBJ1-4; maybe TRBD1 (6 bases). V lost 2 bases and J 5 bases, leaving 21 bases between the germline ends. The germline gives CDR1 LGHNA, CDR2 YSLEER. The CDR3 is 18 amino acids. DNA for the CDR3: TGCGCCAGCAGCCAACGCATAACTTGGACAGTTGACAATGAAAAACTGTTTTTT. It specifies CASSQRITWTVDNEKLFF.

The J gene is TRBJ2-2, the V gene TRBV18; D ambiguous. Germline V gives CDR1 KGHSH, CDR2 LQKENI. The CDR3 is 17 amino acids. Trimming left V 1 base short and J 1 base short, with 13 bases between. CDR3: CASSPRSLVGNTGELFF. The CDR3, as DNA: TGTGCCAGCTCACCACGGTCGCTCGTTGGGAACACCGGGGAGCTGTTTTTT.

The chain uses TRBV7-8 and TRBJ2-7, with 7 positions matching TRBD2. The CDR3 contains 13 residues. The germline V gene encodes CDR1 SGHVS and CDR2 FQNEAQ. Trimming took 8 bases from V and 1 from J; bases not matched to a gene: 5. This CDR3 reads CASCGGRSYEQYF. DNA for the CDR3: TGTGCCAGCTGCGGGGGAAGGTCCTACGAGCAGTACTTC.